This T cell receptor beta chain was sequenced during a study of OX40 agonist ivuxolimab in advanced cancers. Generated by immunoSEQ multiplex PCR, the TCRdb table keeps only in-frame clones and is missing some. The data contain tens of thousands of clones, 90% to 95% of them singletons. The CDR3 has 14 amino acids. With V trimmed by 7 bases and J by 1 base, 4 bases remained unmatched. CDR1 SNHLY and CDR2 FYNNEI come from the germline V gene. The sequence was collected from an adult with an advanced solid tumor such as melanoma, head and neck, liver or kidney cancer. V is TRBV2 and J is TRBJ1-5, with 7 bases identical to TRBD1. The source was CD4+ or CD8+ T cells sorted from blood, collected in a trial of the OX40 agonist ivuxolimab. CDR3 nucleotides: TGTGCCAGCACCTGGGACAGCAGCAATCAGCCCCAGCATTTT. The encoded protein is CASTWDSSNQPQHF.